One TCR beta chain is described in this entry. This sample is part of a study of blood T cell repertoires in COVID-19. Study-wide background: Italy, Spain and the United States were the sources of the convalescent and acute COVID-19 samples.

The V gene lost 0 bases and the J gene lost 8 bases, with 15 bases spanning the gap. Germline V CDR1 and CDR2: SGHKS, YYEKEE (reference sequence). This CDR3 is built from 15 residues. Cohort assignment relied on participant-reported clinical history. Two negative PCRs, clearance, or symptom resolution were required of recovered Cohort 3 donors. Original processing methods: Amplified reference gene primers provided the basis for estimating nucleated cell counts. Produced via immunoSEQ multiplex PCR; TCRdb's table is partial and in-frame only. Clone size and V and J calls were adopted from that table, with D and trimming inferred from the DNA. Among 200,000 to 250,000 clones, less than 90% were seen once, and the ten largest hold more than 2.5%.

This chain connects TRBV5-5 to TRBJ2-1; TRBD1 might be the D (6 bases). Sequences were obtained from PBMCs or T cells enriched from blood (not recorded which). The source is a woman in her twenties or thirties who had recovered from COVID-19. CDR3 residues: CASSLGQAPGDEQFF. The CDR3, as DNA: TGTGCCAGCAGCTTGGGTCAGGCCCCAGGGGATGAGCAGTTCTTC.